The 25 T cell receptor beta chains given below trace back to one sample, sequenced in a study of control samples from healthy donors and cancer patients. Clones were read by immunoSEQ multiplex PCR, and TCRdb kept only the in-frame ones, dropping some. The sample has about 74,000 clones, around nine tenths seen once; the top ten hold 5.7%. Sequenced sample: blood. Receptor source: a woman aged 45-60 years in good health.

This chain uses TRBV3-1 (or the pseudogene TRBV3-2) with TRBJ1-2, with 10 nucleotides matching TRBD1. The CDR3 has 13 residues. J was trimmed by 7 bases and V by 4 bases; bases with no gene match: 3. Germline values: CDR1 LGHDT, CDR2 YNNKEL (reference sequence). CDR3: CASSPGQGRGYTF. As DNA, the CDR3 is TGTGCCAGCAGCCCGGGACAGGGGCGTGGCTACACCTTC.

The chain joins TRBV9 to TRBJ1-6; D remains ambiguous. Germline V CDR1 and CDR2: SGDLS, YYNGEE. Trimming stripped 0 bases from V and 7 bases from J, with 11 bases between. CDR3 length: 15 amino acids. CDR3 protein: CASSVDQAENSPLHF. DNA of the CDR3: TGTGCCAGCAGCGTAGATCAGGCCGAGAATTCACCCCTCCACTTT.

This clone was seen a few times. The same CDR3 also results from other DNA sequences found in this sample. This sequence joins TRBV7-9 and TRBJ1-5; D unresolved. CDR3 length: 13 residues. With 3 bases removed from V and 5 bases from J, the gap between germline ends came to 8 bases. CDR1 is SEHNR, CDR2 FQNEAQ, per germline (reference sequence). CDR3 protein: CASSFGVDQPQHF. CDR3 bases: TGTGCCAGCAGCTTCGGGGTAGATCAGCCCCAGCATTTT.

V gene TRBV27 combines with J gene TRBJ2-2; D may be TRBD1 or TRBD2 (5 bases each). This CDR3 comprises 17 residues. The germline V gene has CDR1 MNHEY and CDR2 SMNVEV (reference sequence). The ends were cut back, 7 bases at V and 4 bases at J, with 22 bases in the middle. Here the CDR3 reads CASTRNWGPLSTGELFF. CDR3 sequence (DNA): TGTGCCAGCACTAGAAACTGGGGACCCCTTAGCACCGGGGAGCTGTTTTTT.

This sequence joins TRBV21-1 and TRBJ2-2; the D call TRBD2 from the table was never checked on the DNA. TRBV21-1 is a known pseudogene. The CDR3 consists of 17 residues. The CDR3 loop is CASSKTSGGARAGELFF. CDR3 sequence (DNA): TGTGCCAGCAGCAAAACAAGCGGGGGGGCCAGAGCCGGGGAGCTGTTTTTT.

The V and J genes are TRBV28 and TRBJ1-2, with D possibly being TRBD1 (6 bases). The V end was cut by 2 bases, the J end by 6 bases, with 13 bases between. The CDR3 contains 14 residues. Germline loops: CDR1 MDHEN, CDR2 SYDVKM. CDR3: CASSLDRPPNGYTF. The DNA of the CDR3 is TGTGCCAGCAGTTTAGACAGGCCTCCAAATGGCTACACCTTC.

The chain recombines TRBV30 with TRBJ1-2, with unresolved D. Looked up from germline, CDR1 is GTSNPN and CDR2 is SVGIG (reference sequence). This CDR3 is built from 12 residues. Deletions cut 4 bases from V and 5 bases from J, with 11 bases between. The CDR3 is CAWTRLGYGYTF. For the CDR3, the DNA is TGTGCCTGGACCAGACTGGGATATGGCTACACCTTC.

The chain employs TRBV6-6 and TRBJ1-1, with D unclear. This CDR3 spans 14 amino acids. Trimming stripped 2 bases from V and 2 bases from J, with 9 bases between. Germline V gene lookup returns CDR1 MNHNY and CDR2 SVGAGI (reference sequence). Here the CDR3 DNA reads TGTGCCAGCAGTTACAGGGATATAAACACTGAAGCTTTCTTT. Its translation is CASSYRDINTEAFF.

The chain combines TRBV6-5 with TRBJ1-4; 7 positions agree with TRBD1. V trimming: 6 bases; J trimming: 0 bases; junction bases outside the gene matches: 4. This CDR3 spans 15 amino acids. Germline values: CDR1 MNHEY, CDR2 SVGAGI. In nucleotides, the CDR3 is TGTGCCAGCAGCCCAGGACAGGCAACTAATGAAAAACTGTTTTTT. Translating it yields CASSPGQATNEKLFF.

The chain has TRBV19 and TRBJ2-3; D is unresolved. The CDR3 sequence is 15 residues long. The germline V and J ends were trimmed by 6 bases and 2 bases, with 15 bases remaining between them. Germline V gene lookup returns CDR1 LNHDA and CDR2 SQIVND (reference sequence). CDR3 sequence reads: CASRNRPVYTDTQYF. The CDR3 DNA sequence: TGTGCCAGTAGGAATCGTCCCGTATACACAGATACGCAGTATTTT.

On this clone: The junction departs from germline at one end; a sequencing error may be responsible. The V and J genes are TRBV18 and TRBJ1-1; 9 bases fit TRBD1. This CDR3 has 13 amino acids. CDR1 is KGHSH and CDR2 is LQKENI in the germline V gene. In DNA form, the CDR3 reads TGTGCCAGCTCTCCAGACAGGGGGACTGGAGCTTTCTTT. Its translation is CASSPDRGTGAFF.

The chain carries TRBV3-1 (or the pseudogene TRBV3-2) and TRBJ2-7, with D possibly TRBD2 on 5 matching bases. The germline gives CDR1 LGHDT, CDR2 YNNKEL (reference sequence). Trimming removed 4 bases at V and 8 bases at J, with 18 bases between. The CDR3 is 14 residues long. CDR3 region: CASSPTGEIFKQYF. CDR3 DNA: TGTGCCAGCAGCCCTACCGGGGAAATCTTCAAGCAGTACTTC.

V usage is TRBV5-1 and J usage is TRBJ2-3, with 9 bases lining up with TRBD1. The trim removed 4 bases at V and 1 base at J, leaving 4 bases unmatched. CDR1 is SGHRS, CDR2 YFSETQ, per germline. The CDR3 runs 15 residues. The CDR3 nucleotides are TGCGCCAGCAGCGACCGGACAGGGGGCACAGATACGCAGTATTTT. Protein product: CASSDRTGGTDTQYF.

The chain combines TRBV9 with TRBJ2-7; D could derive from TRBD1 or TRBD2 (5 bases each). In germline, CDR1 is SGDLS, CDR2 YYNGEE. Between the trimmed V and J ends, which lost 3 bases and 4 bases, there was a span of 20 bases. The CDR3 has 16 residues. The DNA for the CDR3 is TGTGCCAGCAGCGGGCCCGGGGCAGGGCGAGGGTACGAGCAGTACTTC. It is translated as CASSGPGAGRGYEQYF.

V and J are TRBV7-9 and TRBJ1-1; D is ambiguous. The CDR3 consists of 14 residues. The germline V gene has CDR1 SEHNR and CDR2 FQNEAQ (reference sequence). With 3 bases removed from V and 3 bases from J, the gap between germline ends came to 11 bases. This chain's CDR3 is CASSFNTGDTEAFF. The DNA for the CDR3 is TGTGCCAGCAGCTTCAATACGGGTGACACTGAAGCTTTCTTT.

The chain links TRBV19 to TRBJ1-5; D is undetermined. The CDR3 runs to 14 residues. Germline CDR1 LNHDA, CDR2 SQIVND (reference sequence). V was clipped by 3 bases and J by 6 bases, with 12 bases between them. The CDR3 is CASSMVGRVQPQHF. In nucleotides, the CDR3 is TGTGCCAGTAGTATGGTAGGGAGGGTTCAGCCCCAGCATTTT.

The table lists this clone with a count of one. This chain links TRBV6-5 with TRBJ2-7; 8 positions match TRBD2. The CDR3 sequence is 14 residues long. The germline V gene has CDR1 MNHEY and CDR2 SVGAGI. Trimming at V came to 7 bases and at J to 4 bases, leaving 9 bases not matched to a gene. This chain's CDR3 is CASTGGDTGYEQYF. CDR3 nucleotides: TGTGCCAGCACCGGGGGGGATACAGGGTACGAGCAGTACTTC.

The V gene is TRBV19, the J gene TRBJ1-5; D unresolved. Germline-derived CDR1 and CDR2 are LNHDA and SQIVND (reference sequence). The CDR3 contains 14 residues. Trimming stripped 2 bases from V and 5 bases from J, with 10 bases between. CDR3 nucleotides: TGTGCCAGTAGTATACAGAAGGTGTATCAGCCCCAGCATTTT. Translation gives CASSIQKVYQPQHF.

V and J are TRBV27 and TRBJ1-1, with TRBD1 identical over 9 bases. Germline-derived CDR1 and CDR2 are MNHEY and SMNVEV (reference sequence). This CDR3 region has 14 residues. With 3 bases clipped from V and 3 bases from J, the junction kept 2 bases outside the gene matches. Here the CDR3 reads CASSFRDRDTEAFF. CDR3 nucleotides: TGTGCCAGCAGTTTCCGGGACAGGGACACTGAAGCTTTCTTT.

The chain is built from TRBV5-4 and TRBJ2-3, with TRBD2 matching 12 bases. V lost 4 bases and J lost 2; bases outside the gene matches: 11. The CDR3 totals 18 residues. Germline V lookup: CDR1 SGHNT, CDR2 YYREEE (reference sequence). The CDR3 DNA sequence: TGTGCCAGCAGCCTGAGGGTGGCTAGCGGGGGGGCCACAGATACGCAGTATTTT. Translating gives CASSLRVASGGATDTQYF.

The rearrangement uses TRBV7-2 and TRBJ1-1; D unclear. This CDR3 is 12 amino acids long. V shed 4 bases and J shed 5 bases, with 8 bases lying between them. Germline V lookup: CDR1 SGHTA, CDR2 FQGNSA. The CDR3 reads CASSSLGTEAFF. CDR3 sequence (DNA): TGTGCCAGCAGCTCACTAGGGACTGAAGCTTTCTTT.

The sample holds a few counts of this clone. The V gene is TRBV3-1 (or the pseudogene TRBV3-2), the J gene TRBJ2-7, with TRBD2 matching over 7 bases. Trimming removed 0 bases from V and 4 bases from J; junction bases left unmatched: 3. The CDR3 has 14 residues. Germline values: CDR1 LGHDT, CDR2 YNNKEL (reference sequence). In nucleotides, the CDR3 is TGTGCCAGCAGCCAAGATCGCGGGAGATACGAGCAGTACTTC. This encodes CASSQDRGRYEQYF.

This chain connects TRBV24-1 to TRBJ1-3; TRBD1 matches 10 bases. Germline CDR1 reads KGHDR; CDR2 reads SFDVKD. The V and J ends lost 2 bases and 4 bases, in that order; junction bases with no gene match: 4. This CDR3 has 16 residues. CDR3 region: CATSDSRDRGGNTIYF. The CDR3 nucleotides are TGTGCCACCAGTGATTCCCGGGACAGGGGAGGAAACACCATATATTTT.

The V call is TRBV9, the J call TRBJ2-3; D is ambiguous. Between the trimmed V and J ends, which lost 4 bases and 4 bases, there was a span of 10 bases. CDR1 SGDLS and CDR2 YYNGEE come from the germline V gene. The CDR3 loop spans 13 amino acids. The CDR3 nucleotides are TGTGCCAGCAGCCCCCAGGTGGCAGATACGCAGTATTTT. As protein: CASSPQVADTQYF.

The chain recombines TRBV10-3 with TRBJ2-1, with 7 positions matching TRBD2. V dropped 6 bases and J dropped 7; count of bases not matched to a gene: 6. Germline V lookup: CDR1 ENHRY, CDR2 SYGVKD. The CDR3 contains 13 residues. CDR3 residues: CAISSERGNEQFF. CDR3 coding DNA: TGTGCCATCAGCTCGGAGCGGGGAAATGAGCAGTTCTTC.